The next 8 T cell receptor beta chains were all read from a single sample in a study of blood T cell repertoires in COVID-19. This table comes from immunoSEQ multiplex PCR, and its TCRdb copy is limited to in-frame clones, with some not included. The repertoire holds about 320,000 clones, with over 85% as singletons. The specimen sequenced was PBMCs or T cells enriched from blood (not recorded which). These receptors all come from a man between 60 and 75 years old who had recovered from COVID-19.

V usage is TRBV11-3 and J usage is TRBJ1-1; 9 bases map to TRBD1. With V trimmed by 4 bases and J by 11 bases, 14 bases remained unmatched. Per the germline V gene, CDR1 is SGHNT and CDR2 is YENEEA. CDR3 size: 15 residues. CDR3 in DNA: TGTGCCAGCAGCTCCGGGACAGGGCTTCATTCTGCGGCTTTCTTT. Its protein is CASSSGTGLHSAAFF. The full variable domain, its missing parts supplied by reference TRBV11-3 and TRBJ1-1, is EAGVVQSPRYKIIEKKQPVAFWCNPISGHNTLYWYLQNLGQGPELLIRYENEEAVDDSQLPKDRFSAERLKGVDSTLKIQPAELGDSAVYLCASSSGTGLHSAAFFGQGTRLTVV.

This chain connects TRBV7-9 to TRBJ1-1; 9 bases fit TRBD1. CDR1 and CDR2 from the germline V gene are SEHNR and FQNEAQ (reference sequence). CDR3 length equals 13 residues. After removal of 7 bases from V and 11 bases from J, the junction contained 11 bases not matched to a gene. CDR3: CASTPGQGVRAFF. CDR3 coding DNA: TGTGCCAGCACCCCGGGACAGGGTGTTCGGGCTTTCTTT.

This chain connects TRBV29-1 to TRBJ2-4; tentatively, D is TRBD2 (6 bases). Trimming took off 5 bases at V and 7 bases at J, with 9 bases between the two ends. Germline V CDR1 and CDR2: SQVTM, ANQGSEA. The CDR3 sequence is 11 residues long. The CDR3 sequence is CSVRRDNIQYF. Here the CDR3 DNA reads TGCAGCGTTAGGCGGGATAACATTCAGTACTTC.

This sequence joins TRBV11-1 and TRBJ1-1; 9 nucleotides line up with TRBD1. Germline lookup yields CDR1 SGHAT and CDR2 FQDESV (reference sequence). This CDR3 spans 15 amino acids. V shed 8 bases and J 3 bases; nucleotides not matched to a gene: 10. The CDR3 DNA follows: TGTGCCAGCTCAGGAGGACAGGGGTCCCACACTGAAGCTTTCTTT. Its protein is CASSGGQGSHTEAFF.

The rearrangement joins TRBV7-9 to TRBJ2-1; 9 positions match TRBD1. Germline CDR1 reads SEHNR; CDR2 reads FQNEAQ (reference sequence). The junction had 8 bases not matched to a gene; V was cut back by 2 bases and J by 6 bases. CDR3 size: 16 residues. CDR3 nucleotides: TGTGCCAGCAGCTTACTTGGACAGGGGAGGGTCAATGAGCAGTTCTTC. This gives the protein CASSLLGQGRVNEQFF.

CDR3 in DNA: TGTGCCAGCAGCCAAGCTTTCTACGGTTATGACAGGAACTATGGCTACACCTTC. This codes for CASSQAFYGYDRNYGYTF. This rearrangement joins TRBV3-1 (or the pseudogene TRBV3-2) to TRBJ1-2; D may be TRBD1 (6 bases). Looked up from germline, CDR1 is LGHDT and CDR2 is YNNKEL (reference sequence). Deletions cut 1 base from V and 2 bases from J, with 20 bases between. The CDR3 has 18 residues.

This chain links TRBV5-6 with TRBJ2-7, with 7 bases fitting TRBD2. CDR3 length: 14 amino acids. In germline, CDR1 is SGHDT, CDR2 YYEEEE. The trim removed 4 bases at V and 1 base at J, leaving 5 bases unmatched. The CDR3 nucleotides read TGTGCCAGCAGCACTTATAGCGGGTCCTACGAGCAGTACTTC. Residues: CASSTYSGSYEQYF.

The chain couples TRBV11-3 to TRBJ1-2; D is perhaps TRBD1 (5 bases). This CDR3 comprises 13 residues. Germline assignment: CDR1 SGHNT and CDR2 YENEEA. V was pared by 0 bases and J by 6 bases, with 8 bases between. CDR3 in amino acids: CASSLDRADGYTF. The DNA for the CDR3 is TGTGCCAGCAGCTTAGACAGGGCGGATGGCTACACCTTC. Using reference TRBV11-3 and TRBJ1-2 for the parts outside the CDR3, the full variable domain is EAGVVQSPRYKIIEKKQPVAFWCNPISGHNTLYWYLQNLGQGPELLIRYENEEAVDDSQLPKDRFSAERLKGVDSTLKIQPAELGDSAVYLCASSLDRADGYTFGSGTRLTVV.